Presented here are 13 T cell receptor beta chains from one specimen sequenced in a study of cytomegalovirus exposure and HLA in healthy donors. The PCR employed 60 Vbeta primers together with 13 Jbeta primers. Generated by immunoSEQ multiplex PCR, the TCRdb table keeps only in-frame clones and is missing some. Among some 240,000 clones, approximately 91% were seen once, and the ten largest hold 1.5% to 2%. Sequencing was done on a sample of PBMCs. These receptors were taken from a girl aged 2-15 years in good health and CMV-seronegative.

The CDR3 sequence is CSARDDSEAFF. The CDR3 DNA sequence: TGCAGTGCTAGGGACGACAGTGAAGCTTTCTTT. The rearrangement links TRBV20-1 to TRBJ1-1, with D possibly being TRBD1 (5 bases). The CDR3 is 11 amino acids. Trimming stripped 3 bases from V and 7 bases from J, with 9 bases between. Germline values: CDR1 DFQATT, CDR2 SNEGSKA (reference sequence).

This chain links TRBV15 with TRBJ1-2; D ambiguous. V gave up 3 bases and J gave up 6 bases, with 14 bases separating them. CDR3 length: 14 residues. From germline, CDR1 is LNHNV and CDR2 YYDKDF (reference sequence). This chain's CDR3 is CATSRRDGVDGYTF. The CDR3 bases are TGTGCCACCAGCAGGAGGGATGGGGTCGATGGCTACACCTTC.

The genes are TRBV19 and TRBJ1-2, with 10 bases identical to TRBD1. The V gene's germline CDR1 is LNHDA and CDR2 SQIVND (reference sequence). This CDR3 contains 14 residues. With 8 bases clipped from V and 7 bases from J, the junction kept 10 bases outside the gene matches. The CDR3 loop is CASGPGQGLGGYTF. Here the CDR3 DNA reads TGTGCCAGTGGACCGGGACAGGGGTTGGGTGGCTACACCTTC.

The chain recombines TRBV28 with TRBJ2-7, with a weak D call TRBD2 (7 bases). The CDR3 contains 16 residues. V lost 2 bases to trimming and J lost 1 base, with 15 bases between them. Germline loops: CDR1 MDHEN, CDR2 SYDVKM. Here the CDR3 reads CASSLLGGGQSYEQYF. In DNA, the CDR3 is TGTGCCAGCAGTTTACTTGGGGGGGGGCAGTCCTACGAGCAGTACTTC.

This clone was seen once. The chain uses TRBV2 and TRBJ2-3; 8 nucleotides match TRBD1. The CDR3 is 17 residues long. With 9 bases clipped from V and 2 bases from J, the junction kept 16 bases outside the gene matches. From germline, CDR1 is SNHLY and CDR2 FYNNEI. This CDR3 reads CARTRGPGPLPTDTQYF. For the CDR3, the DNA is TGTGCCAGAACCAGGGGGCCGGGCCCTTTACCCACAGATACGCAGTATTTT.

This clone came up once. V and J are TRBV4-1 and TRBJ2-5, with TRBD2 identical over 7 bases. Losses at the gene ends were 1 base for V and 0 bases for J; bases not matched to a gene: 5. The germline V gene encodes CDR1 MGHRA and CDR2 YSYEKL. The CDR3 runs to 16 residues. For the CDR3, the DNA is TGCGCCAGCAGCCAAGCCAGCGGGGCCTACCAAGAGACCCAGTACTTC. Translated, it gives CASSQASGAYQETQYF.

V and J are TRBV10-3 and TRBJ2-7; 15 nucleotides match TRBD2. V lost 5 bases, J lost 4 bases, and 6 bases stayed unmatched. CDR1 is ENHRY, CDR2 SYGVKD, per germline. The CDR3 contains 16 residues. This CDR3 is CAISPGLAGGGYEQYF. CDR3 in DNA: TGTGCCATCAGTCCGGGACTAGCGGGGGGAGGGTACGAGCAGTACTTC.

This sequence joins TRBV6-1 and TRBJ2-7, with D perhaps matching TRBD1 (5 bases). The V gene lost 4 bases and the J gene lost 4 bases, with 20 bases spanning the gap. Germline V lookup: CDR1 MNHNS, CDR2 SASEGT. The CDR3 has 16 residues. Here the CDR3 DNA reads TGTGCCAGCAGTGCTTCGGACGGAATGGGGCCTTACGAGCAGTACTTC. Its protein is CASSASDGMGPYEQYF.

The J gene is TRBJ1-5, the V gene TRBV10-2, with unresolved D. Deletions cut 0 bases from V and 7 bases from J, with 10 bases between. This CDR3 comprises 14 residues. Germline lookup yields CDR1 WSHSY and CDR2 SAAADI. In DNA form, the CDR3 reads TGCGCCAGCAGTGAGTCGGGAGGCGGGCAGCCCCAGCATTTT. Protein: CASSESGGGQPQHF.

This chain uses TRBV27 with TRBJ2-3; 7 bases fit TRBD2. V was clipped by 6 bases and J by 1 base; unmatched bases: 1. Germline CDR1 MNHEY, CDR2 SMNVEV (reference sequence). CDR3 length: 13 residues. The CDR3, as DNA: TGTGCCAGCAGGAGCGGGGGCACAGATACGCAGTATTTT. It translates to CASRSGGTDTQYF.

V gene TRBV6-6 combines with J gene TRBJ1-1, with a possible D match to TRBD1 (6 bases). Trimming shortened V by 7 bases and J by 5 bases, and 11 bases separated the two germline ends. The CDR3 covers 12 residues. Germline V gene lookup returns CDR1 MNHNY and CDR2 SVGAGI (reference sequence). This CDR3 is CASIQGGTEAFF. The DNA of the CDR3 is TGTGCCAGCATTCAAGGGGGAACTGAAGCTTTCTTT.

The gene calls are TRBV27 and TRBJ1-4; 7 bases match TRBD1. CDR1 MNHEY and CDR2 SMNVEV come from the germline V gene (reference sequence). The CDR3 has 14 amino acids. The J segment lost 8 bases and the V segment lost 6 bases, leaving 9 bases of the junction unmatched. The CDR3 loop is CASRNRGVREKLFF. The CDR3 region has the DNA TGTGCCAGCAGAAACAGGGGAGTGAGGGAAAAACTGTTTTTT.

The V call is TRBV2, the J call TRBJ2-2; 11 bases match TRBD1. The trim removed 6 bases at V and 6 bases at J, leaving 3 bases unmatched. This CDR3 is 14 amino acids long. Germline assignment: CDR1 SNHLY and CDR2 FYNNEI. This chain's CDR3 is CASSPGQGAGELFF. As DNA, the CDR3 is TGTGCCAGCAGCCCGGGACAGGGGGCCGGGGAGCTGTTTTTT.